This T cell receptor beta chain was retrieved from a study of PD-1 blockade in classical Hodgkin lymphoma. After autologous stem cell transplantation all patients relapsed, and prior brentuximab vedotin exposure differed between cohorts. Germline assignment: CDR1 SGHRS and CDR2 YFSETQ. V shed 0 bases, J shed 1 base, and the junction held 14 bases outside the gene matches. The CDR3 is 21 residues long. Some clones are missing from TCRdb's copy, which holds only in-frame ones; the method was immunoSEQ multiplex PCR. The table shows nearly 25,000 clones, with 81% occurring only once. This sample comprised peripheral blood mononuclear cells (PBMCs), obtained before the second cycle of nivolumab. The sequence derives from a human donor with classical Hodgkin lymphoma. This chain connects TRBV5-1 to TRBJ2-6, with 9 bases lining up with TRBD1. The CDR3 coding sequence is TGCGCCAGCAGCTTGGACAGGGGGCTTTTAGTGGACACGTCTGGGGCCAACGTCCTGACTTTC. Translation gives CASSLDRGLLVDTSGANVLTF. Full variable domain (rest looked up from reference TRBV5-1 and TRBJ2-6): KAGVTQTPRYLIKTRGQQVTLSCSPISGHRSVSWYQQTPGQGLQFLFEYFSETQRNKGNFPGRFSGRQFSNSRSEMNVSTLELGDSALYLCASSLDRGLLVDTSGANVLTFGAGSRLTVL.